The source of this T cell receptor (beta chain) is a study of T cell changes during pregnancy in multiple sclerosis. Sequencing was performed with immunoSEQ multiplex PCR; in TCRdb, only in-frame clones are kept and a portion is missing. The sample has about 68,000 clones; 80% to 95% are singletons. Deletions cut 2 bases from V and 11 bases from J, with 10 bases between. The CDR3 spans 12 residues. In germline, CDR1 is PRHDT, CDR2 FYEKMQ (reference sequence). The chain couples TRBV13 to TRBJ2-1; D unresolved. The sequence came from a female donor with multiple sclerosis, enrolled in a pregnancy study. This specimen consisted of peripheral blood, obtained in the first trimester of pregnancy. The CDR3 DNA is TGTGCCAGCAGCTTACAAGTAAGCAAGCAGTTCTTC. Translating it yields CASSLQVSKQFF.